These 10 T cell receptor beta chains share one sample of origin, sequenced in a study of shared clonotypes between healthy human individuals. This table comes from immunoSEQ multiplex PCR, and its TCRdb copy is limited to in-frame clones, with some not included. The data show fewer than 1.8 million clones, approximately 98.5% seen once. What was sequenced was naive CD4+ T cells sorted from blood. Subset denoted: CD45RA+ positively selected. The receptor set was obtained from a man between 25 and 39 years old in good health.

The V gene is TRBV18, the J gene TRBJ1-1; D is unclear. V dropped 4 bases and J dropped 0 bases, with 12 bases sitting between them. The germline V gene has CDR1 KGHSH and CDR2 LQKENI. The CDR3 length is 15 residues. CDR3 DNA: TGTGCCAGCTCACTTATGAGGGCCTTGAACACTGAAGCTTTCTTT. Its translation is CASSLMRALNTEAFF.

This clone was recorded once. The V call is TRBV5-5, the J call TRBJ2-1; 12 nucleotides agree with TRBD2. The germline V gene has CDR1 SGHKS and CDR2 YYEKEE (reference sequence). Germline trimming cut 0 bases from V and 9 bases from J; bases unmatched to any gene: 13. The CDR3 loop spans 18 amino acids. CDR3 residues: CASSLGPLAGGPLGEQFF. The CDR3, as DNA: TGTGCCAGCAGCTTGGGACCTCTAGCGGGAGGGCCTTTGGGTGAGCAGTTCTTC.

V gene TRBV25-1 combines with J gene TRBJ2-3, with TRBD1 matching 7 bases. Trimming took 4 bases from V and 6 from J; bases not matched to a gene: 10. Germline V gene sequence: CDR1 MGHDK, CDR2 SYGVNS. The CDR3 runs to 15 residues. The CDR3 spells CASSGDRANWDTQYF. The CDR3 nucleotides are TGTGCCAGCAGTGGCGACAGGGCGAATTGGGATACGCAGTATTTT. Using reference TRBV25-1 and TRBJ2-3 for the parts outside the CDR3, the full variable domain is EADIYQTPRYLVIGTGKKITLECSQTMGHDKMYWYQQDPGMELHLIHYSYGVNSTEKGDLSSESTVSRIRTEHFPLTLESARPSHTSQYLCASSGDRANWDTQYFGPGTRLTVL.

V gene TRBV30 combines with J gene TRBJ1-3; D gene unclear. The germline V gene has CDR1 GTSNPN and CDR2 SVGIG (reference sequence). V lost 0 bases, J lost 0 bases, and 9 bases lay in between. The CDR3 runs to 15 residues. The CDR3 sequence is CAWSVEKPSGNTIYF. CDR3 DNA: TGTGCCTGGAGTGTCGAGAAGCCCTCTGGAAACACCATATATTTT.

In its sample, this clone was seen once. V and J are TRBV5-4 and TRBJ2-1; the D is unclear. Germline-derived CDR1 and CDR2 are SGHNT and YYREEE (reference sequence). This CDR3 has 15 amino acids. V dropped 0 bases and J dropped 9 bases, with 16 bases sitting between them. CDR3 nucleotides: TGTGCCAGCAGCTTGGGGCTTACTATCTTGGGTGAGCAGTTCTTC. Protein: CASSLGLTILGEQFF.

CDR3 amino acids: CASSVLQRGTDTQYF. The CDR3 nucleotides are TGTGCCAGCAGCGTCCTCCAGCGGGGCACAGATACGCAGTATTTT. The chain couples TRBV9 to TRBJ2-3, with D perhaps TRBD2 (6 bases). The CDR3 runs 15 residues. Between the trimmed V and J ends, which lost 2 bases and 1 base, there was a span of 11 bases. CDR1 SGDLS and CDR2 YYNGEE come from the germline V gene.

This chain links TRBV6-5 with TRBJ2-1; tentatively, D is TRBD2 (6 bases). Germline V gene sequence: CDR1 MNHEY, CDR2 SVGAGI. This CDR3 has 14 amino acids. Trimming took off 9 bases at V and 4 bases at J, with 16 bases between the two ends. CDR3 coding DNA: TGTGCCAGGCCGATTGCCGGGAGATACAATGAGCAGTTCTTC. Amino acid sequence: CARPIAGRYNEQFF.

The CDR3 sequence: CASSTLDGEQFF. The DNA of the CDR3 is TGTGCCAGCAGCACTTTAGATGGGGAGCAGTTCTTC. The chain joins TRBV6-5 to TRBJ2-1; D remains unclear. Trimming took 6 bases from V and 10 from J, leaving 13 bases between them. The CDR3 sequence is 12 residues long. Germline V lookup: CDR1 MNHEY, CDR2 SVGAGI.

The rearrangement links TRBV19 to TRBJ1-5; no clear D. The length of the CDR3 is 11 residues. The V gene's germline CDR1 is LNHDA and CDR2 SQIVND (reference sequence). With 0 bases removed from V and 15 bases from J, the gap between germline ends came to 9 bases. CDR3 sequence (DNA): TGTGCCAGTAGTATAGATTTGCGCCCGCATTTT. Translation: CASSIDLRPHF. The whole variable domain, filled in from reference TRBV19 and TRBJ1-5, reads DGGITQSPKYLFRKEGQNVTLSCEQNLNHDAMYWYRQDPGQGLRLIYYSQIVNDFQKGDIAEGYSVSREKKESFPLTVTSAQKNPTAFYLCASSIDLRPHFGDGTRLSIL.

The chain joins TRBV18 to TRBJ2-3; no clear D. The length of the CDR3 is 12 residues. Trimming removed 4 bases from V and 3 bases from J, with 5 bases in between. CDR1 is KGHSH and CDR2 is LQKENI in the germline V gene. CDR3 protein: CASSHGTDTQYF. The CDR3 region has the DNA TGTGCCAGCTCACACGGAACAGATACGCAGTATTTT.